This TCR beta chain emerged from a study of cytomegalovirus exposure and HLA in healthy donors. Primers for the PCR totalled 60 Vbeta and 13 Jbeta. The protocol was immunoSEQ multiplex PCR, while the TCRdb copy is restricted to in-frame clones and leaves out a portion. In the table there are 35,000 to 45,000 clones, roughly half of which are singletons. The origin of this receptor is a man aged 60 to 69 in good health and CMV-seronegative. Sequencing was done on a sample of PBMCs.

The chain's CDR3 is CASSLSGSAYEQYF. CDR3 DNA: TGTGCCAGCAGCCTTAGCGGGAGTGCCTACGAGCAGTACTTC. The chain couples TRBV9 to TRBJ2-7; 9 bases are shared with TRBD2. CDR1 SGDLS and CDR2 YYNGEE come from the germline V gene. The CDR3 is made up of 14 amino acids. The trim removed 4 bases at V and 2 bases at J, leaving 4 bases unmatched.